This TCR beta chain was sequenced in a study of T cells in Graves' hyperthyroidism and ophthalmopathy. Findings of the study overall: Blood also held most thyroid clonotypes expanded beyond 0.001.

Germline loops: CDR1 LNHDA, CDR2 SQIVND (reference sequence). CDR3 size: 16 residues. The V segment lost 7 bases and the J segment 3 bases; nucleotides outside the gene matches: 11. RNA transcripts provided the source from which TCR beta CDR3 regions were amplified. The study used the HTBI primer set for a first-round RT-PCR of the TCR CDR3. TCRdb called the multiplex PCR reads again in MiXCR, with one record for every CDR3 protein. The data contain hundreds of thousands of distinct CDR3 sequences, 18% of them singletons. Note on this clonotype: Its antigen is undetermined.

Patients aged 18 to 65 had newly diagnosed hyperthyroidism of under 2 months' duration. Clinical symptoms, serum thyroxine and TRAb, thyroid ultrasound and orbital computed tomography were used for the diagnoses. Fresh peripheral blood, 10 ml, yielded the PBMCs. The sequenced sample was blood. The gene calls are TRBV19 and TRBJ1-4, with TRBD1 matching over 7 bases. This sequence originates from a woman aged 45-60 years with Graves' hyperthyroidism that later progressed to Graves' ophthalmopathy. The CDR3 loop is CASTETGMVANEKLFF. CDR3 in DNA: TGTGCCAGTACCGAGACAGGGATGGTGGCTAATGAAAAACTGTTTTTT.